This TCR beta chain originates from a study of cytomegalovirus exposure and HLA in healthy donors. Whole-study context: Falling in the Caucasian-associated ancestry cluster were less than 85% of under 500 genotyped donors. Study-wide results and caveats: The dataset shows that most TCR sequences were rare, while some public TCRs occurred in many donors. Immune exposure information comprised only CMV serostatus.

V shed 9 bases, J shed 4 bases, and the junction held 8 bases outside the gene matches. The CDR3 runs 13 residues. Germline V gene lookup returns CDR1 MRHNA and CDR2 SNTAGT. This PCR relied on a set of 60 Vbeta primers and 13 Jbeta primers. The repertoire was sequenced with immunoSEQ multiplex PCR; TCRdb's copy has only in-frame clones and lacks some. The table includes under 200,000 clones, 65% to 90% detected once. In regard to this clone: The antigen remains undetermined.

Sequenced material: PBMCs. This sequence joins TRBV6-4 and TRBJ2-5; 7 bases are a match to TRBD1. The receptor was derived from a man between 50 and 59 years old in good health and CMV-seropositive. The CDR3: CASATGMVETQYF. As DNA, the CDR3 is TGTGCCAGTGCGACAGGGATGGTAGAGACCCAGTACTTC.